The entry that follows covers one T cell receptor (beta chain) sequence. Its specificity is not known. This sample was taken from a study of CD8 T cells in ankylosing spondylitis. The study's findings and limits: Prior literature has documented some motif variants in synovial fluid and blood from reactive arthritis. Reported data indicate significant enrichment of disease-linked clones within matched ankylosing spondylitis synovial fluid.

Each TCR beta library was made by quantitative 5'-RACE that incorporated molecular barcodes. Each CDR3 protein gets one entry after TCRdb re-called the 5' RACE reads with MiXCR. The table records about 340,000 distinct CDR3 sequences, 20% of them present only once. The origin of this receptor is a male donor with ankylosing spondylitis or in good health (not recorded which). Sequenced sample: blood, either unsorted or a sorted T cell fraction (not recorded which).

This CDR3 reads CASSHGTYYGYTF. Written as DNA, the CDR3 is TGTGCCAGCAGCCATGGGACCTACTATGGCTACACCTTC. The chain uses TRBV3-1 and TRBJ1-2; D might be TRBD1 (5 bases). The germline V gene has CDR1 LGHDT and CDR2 YNNKEL (reference sequence). The V end lost 3 bases, the J end lost 3 bases, and 8 bases lay between the germline ends. This CDR3 contains 13 residues.